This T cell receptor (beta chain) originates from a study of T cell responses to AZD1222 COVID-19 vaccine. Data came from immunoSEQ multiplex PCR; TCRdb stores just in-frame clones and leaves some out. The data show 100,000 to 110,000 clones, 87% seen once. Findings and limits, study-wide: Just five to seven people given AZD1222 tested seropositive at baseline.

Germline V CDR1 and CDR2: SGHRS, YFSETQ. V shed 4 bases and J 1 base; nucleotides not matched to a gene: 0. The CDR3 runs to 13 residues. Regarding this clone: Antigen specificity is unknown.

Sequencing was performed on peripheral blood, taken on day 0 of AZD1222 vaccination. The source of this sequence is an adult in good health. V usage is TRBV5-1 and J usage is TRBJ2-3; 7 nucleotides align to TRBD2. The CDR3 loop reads CASSRGGTDTQYF. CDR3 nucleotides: TGCGCCAGCAGCCGGGGGGGCACAGATACGCAGTATTTT.